This T cell receptor (beta chain) was sequenced during a study of OX40 agonist ivuxolimab in advanced cancers. In terms of the full investigation: Ivuxolimab, which targeted the costimulatory receptor OX40 (CD134), was an agonistic, fully human IgG2 monoclonal antibody. Intravenous ivuxolimab was administered to patients every 2 weeks at six dose levels: 0.01, 0.1, 0.3, 1.5, 3 and 10 mg/kg. Of the 50 to 55 dose-escalation patients, hepatocellular carcinoma was present in roughly 19, melanoma in approximately 15, renal cell carcinoma in 9 and head and neck cancer in 9. A male proportion of 82.7% and a mean age of approximately 61 years, ranging from roughly 20 to 80, were recorded for the dose-escalation cohort. Patients were allowed to have had prior anti-PD-1, anti-PD-L1 or anti-CTLA-4 therapy, and approximately 43% of the dose-escalation patients had previously received checkpoint inhibitors. Partial responses occurred in three dose-escalation patients: two with cutaneous melanoma and one with hepatocellular carcinoma. The purpose of peripheral TCRbeta sequencing was to test whether ivuxolimab changed TCR sequence diversity and led to clonal T-cell expansion. The paper describes the monotherapy dose-escalation part (N of about 52 patients) of the phase I trial of ivuxolimab.

Patients with a history of autoimmune disease or receiving systemic immunosuppression were excluded from the trial. Peripheral blood for TCR sequencing was collected from all dose cohorts at baseline, on cycle 4 day 1, and on cycle 7 day 1. Samples came from an open-label, multicenter, first-in-human phase I dose-escalation trial of ivuxolimab. Adults with locally advanced or metastatic melanoma, renal cell, hepatocellular, or head and neck squamous cell carcinoma were enrolled in the trial. Before TCR sequencing, CD4+ T cells and CD8+ T cells were sorted from peripheral blood as separate populations. Per the germline V gene, MNHEY is the CDR1 and SVGAGI is the CDR2. V is shortened by 7 bases, J by 8 bases, and the region joining them spans 15 bases. Spanning cysteine to phenylalanine, the CDR3 consists of 13 amino acids. The CDR3 DNA has 39 bases and is translated from base 1. General conclusions and limits of the study: Partial responders in the 0.1-3.0 mg/kg groups had among the lowest normalized peripheral clonal expansion, especially among CD8+ T cells. The antigen specificity of the peripheral T cells that underwent clonal expansion was not determined. Low levels of normalized T-cell clonal expansion were also shown by some nonresponding patients. At doses of 0.1 to 3.0 mg/kg, clonal expansion of both CD4+ and CD8+ T cells in blood was seen between baseline and week 6. After ivuxolimab, expanded clones were on average more numerous among CD8+ T cells than among CD4+ T cells.

With regard to this clone: What antigen it recognizes has not been identified. Base qualities were left out, and no much larger clone turns up one base away.

Genomic DNA was isolated from the sorted cells so that the TCRbeta CDR3 region could be sequenced. The immunoSEQ Assay was used to sequence the TCRbeta CDR3 regions. TCRdb re-hosts the immuneACCESS table, in-frame sequences only. Its copies lack some clones; in the studies checked, an unresolved V gene accounts for under half of them, and the cause for the rest is not known. This sample lists tens of thousands of clones; roughly 82% were detected once. Roughly 2.3% of the sample comes from the top ten. The chain joins TRBV6-5 to TRBJ2-1; the D segment could be TRBD2, given 6 matching bases. Material: CD4+ or CD8+ T cells sorted from blood, obtained in a trial of the OX40 agonist ivuxolimab. The clonotype comes from an adult with an advanced solid tumor such as melanoma, head and neck, liver or kidney cancer. At the DNA level, the sequence is TGTGCCAGCACTTCCCGGGGCGGGGATGAGCAGTTCTTC. Its product reads: CASTSRGGDEQFF.